This T cell receptor beta chain stems from a study of T cell responses to AZD1222 COVID-19 vaccine. Study-wide results and caveats: Repertoire samples came only from after the peak T cell response. Dominant at 160-218 and 743-854, vaccine-associated CD4 TCRs also spanned spike. In a largely white British group with more females than males, clonal diversity was possibly underestimated. Only a handful of AZD1222 recipients, six or seven in all, had baseline seropositivity.

A word on this clone: What it binds is not known.

TCRdb keeps only in-frame clones here, not all; method: immunoSEQ multiplex PCR. The data contain more than 85,000 clones, about nine tenths of them singletons. The sample in question was peripheral blood, obtained 28 days after the second AZD1222 dose. The source of this sequence is an adult who received the AZD1222 COVID-19 vaccine.

Written as DNA, the CDR3 is TGTGCCGTCCGGGAAGACCCCTACAATGAGCAGTTCTTC. It encodes CAVREDPYNEQFF. This rearrangement joins TRBV10-3 to TRBJ2-1; D is perhaps TRBD2 (5 bases). The CDR3 is 13 amino acids. Trimming removed 11 bases from V and 2 bases from J, with 13 bases in between. Germline assignment: CDR1 ENHRY and CDR2 SYGVKD.